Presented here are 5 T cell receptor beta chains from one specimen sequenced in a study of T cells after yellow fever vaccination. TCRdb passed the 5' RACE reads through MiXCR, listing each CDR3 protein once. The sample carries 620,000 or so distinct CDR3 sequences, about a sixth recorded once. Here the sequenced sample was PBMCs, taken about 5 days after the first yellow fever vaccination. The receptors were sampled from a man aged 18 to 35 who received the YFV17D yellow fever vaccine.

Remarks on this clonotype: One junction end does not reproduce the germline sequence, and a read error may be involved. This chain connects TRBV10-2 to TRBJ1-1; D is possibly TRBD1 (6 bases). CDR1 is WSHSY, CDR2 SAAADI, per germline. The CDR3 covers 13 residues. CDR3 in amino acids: CASSGQMNSEAFF. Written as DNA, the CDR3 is TGCGCCAGCAGCGGACAGATGAACTCTGAAGCTTTCTTT.

The CDR3 region is CSARPGLRGRGPGELFF. The CDR3 DNA reads TGCAGTGCTAGACCCGGTCTCCGGGGGCGAGGGCCCGGGGAGCTGTTTTTT. The rearrangement links TRBV20-1 to TRBJ2-2; D tentatively fits TRBD1 or TRBD2 (6 bases each). V was clipped by 2 bases and J by 6 bases, with 22 bases between them. Germline values: CDR1 DFQATT, CDR2 SNEGSKA (reference sequence). The CDR3 spans 17 residues.

CDR3 DNA: TGTGCCAGCAGCCAACAGGGTCTTCGGGGTAATGGCTACACCTTC. This encodes CASSQQGLRGNGYTF. This chain uses TRBV5-4 with TRBJ1-2, with a tentative D call TRBD1 (6 bases). V was pared by 4 bases and J by 6 bases, with 19 bases between. The germline gives CDR1 SGHNT, CDR2 YYREEE (reference sequence). This CDR3 spans 15 amino acids.

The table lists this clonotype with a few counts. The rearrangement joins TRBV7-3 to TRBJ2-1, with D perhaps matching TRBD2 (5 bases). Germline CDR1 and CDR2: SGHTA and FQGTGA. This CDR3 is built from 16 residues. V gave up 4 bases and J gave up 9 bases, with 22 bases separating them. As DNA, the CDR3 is TGTGCCAGCAGCTCGACCGGACTTGCGTCGGGGATTGAGCAGTTCTTC. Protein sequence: CASSSTGLASGIEQFF.

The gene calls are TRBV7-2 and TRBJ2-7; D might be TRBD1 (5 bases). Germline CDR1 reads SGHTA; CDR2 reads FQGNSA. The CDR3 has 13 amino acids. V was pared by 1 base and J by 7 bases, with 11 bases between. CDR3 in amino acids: CASSLGQLGEQYF. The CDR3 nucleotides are TGTGCCAGCAGCTTAGGACAGCTTGGGGAGCAGTACTTC.